This T cell receptor (beta chain) derives from a study of cytomegalovirus exposure and HLA in healthy donors. V dropped 3 bases and J dropped 0 bases, with 9 bases sitting between them. The CDR3 is 14 amino acids. Germline CDR1 SGHAT, CDR2 FQNNGV. Only a few counts were recorded for this clone. Researchers ran the PCR with 60 Vbeta and 13 Jbeta primers. Here immunoSEQ multiplex PCR was the method, and the copy in TCRdb shows in-frame clones only, minus some. Seen here are 130,000 to 150,000 clones, 70% to 85% observed once, and the top ten hold around 9.7%. This chain connects TRBV11-2 to TRBJ2-7; perhaps TRBD1 as D (5 bases). The source of this sequence is a woman aged 55-69 years in good health and CMV-seropositive. The sequenced sample was PBMCs. The CDR3 nucleotides are TGTGCCAGCAGCTTTACAGGCGCCTCCTACGAGCAGTACTTC. The encoded protein is CASSFTGASYEQYF. Using reference TRBV11-2 and TRBJ2-7 for the parts outside the CDR3, the full variable domain is EAGVAQSPRYKIIEKRQSVAFWCNPISGHATLYWYQQILGQGPKLLIQFQNNGVVDDSQLPKDRFSAERLKGVDSTLKIQPAKLEDSAVYLCASSFTGASYEQYFGPGTRLTVT.